The clone carrying this TCR beta chain was picked up many times. The antigen is not known. Unique molecular identifiers were present on the cDNA, which also gained a universal primer site by template switching. TCRdb analysed the 5' RACE reads with MiXCR anew, one entry per CDR3 protein. In the table there are approximately 700,000 distinct CDR3 sequences, roughly 6% of which are singletons. The data were obtained in a study of identical twins. Germline CDR1 is MDHEN and CDR2 is SYDVKM. CDR3 length equals 19 residues. V trimming: 5 bases; J trimming: 7 bases; junction bases outside the gene matches: 20. Findings and caveats of the study: The models gave estimates that fell short of the out-of-frame TCR alpha sharing seen in monozygotic twins. Twin pairs' shared out-of-frame alpha sequences were enriched in low generation probability. A partial confounding effect on zero-insertion analyses could come from invariant MAIT and iNKT cells.

V usage is TRBV28 and J usage is TRBJ2-1; TRBD2 agrees at 10 bases. The receptor's source is a man aged 18 to 29 in good health. Material for sequencing was naive T cells sorted from blood. CDR3 loop: CASSPRLQREGLRSNEQFF. As DNA, the CDR3 is TGTGCCAGCAGTCCCCGATTACAGCGGGAGGGCCTTCGGTCAAATGAGCAGTTCTTC.